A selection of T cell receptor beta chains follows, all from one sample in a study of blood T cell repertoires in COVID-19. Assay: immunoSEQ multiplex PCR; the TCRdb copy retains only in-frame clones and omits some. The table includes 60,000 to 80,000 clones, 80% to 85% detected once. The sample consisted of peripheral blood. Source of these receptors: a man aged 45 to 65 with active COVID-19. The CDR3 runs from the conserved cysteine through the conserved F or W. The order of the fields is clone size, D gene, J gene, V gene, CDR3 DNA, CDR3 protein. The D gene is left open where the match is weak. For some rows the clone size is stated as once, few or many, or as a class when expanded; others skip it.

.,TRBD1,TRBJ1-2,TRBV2,TGTGCCAGCAGTGCAGACAGGGGGGGATATGGCTACACCTTC,CASSADRGGYGYTF
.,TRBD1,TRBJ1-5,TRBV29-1,TGCAGCGTCGCGTCGACAGGGAATGGCAATCAGCCCCAGCATTTT,CSVASTGNGNQPQHF
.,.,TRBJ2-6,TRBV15,TGTGCCACCAGCAGAGGATCGGGGGCTGGGGCCAACGTCCTGACTTTC,CATSRGSGAGANVLTF
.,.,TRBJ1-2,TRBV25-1,TGTGCCAGCACCGGGGGAAACTTAGGCTACACCTTC,CASTGGNLGYTF
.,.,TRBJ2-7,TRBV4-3,TGCGCCAGCAGCCAAGGATGGACAGACCACTACGAGCAGTACTTC,CASSQGWTDHYEQYF
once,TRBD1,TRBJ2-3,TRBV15,TGTGCCACCAGCAGAGATGGGGACAGGGAAGATACGCAGTATTTT,CATSRDGDREDTQYF
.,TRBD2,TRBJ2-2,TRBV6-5,TGTGCCAGCAGTTACTCCCTAGCGGGGGACACCGGGGAGCTGTTTTTT,CASSYSLAGDTGELFF
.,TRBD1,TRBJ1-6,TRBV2,TGTGCCAGCAGTAGACAGGGTGGGGCACCCCTCCACTTT,CASSRQGGAPLHF
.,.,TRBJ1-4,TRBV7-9,TGTGCCAGCAGCCCACCGGACAGCGTAAATGAAAAACTGTTTTTT,CASSPPDSVNEKLFF
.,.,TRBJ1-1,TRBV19,TGTGCCAGTAGTACTGCCCGGGGGTACACTGAAGCTTTCTTT,CASSTARGYTEAFF
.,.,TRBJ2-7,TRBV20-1,TGCAGTGCTAGCCCGGGGTACGAGCAGTACTTC,CSASPGYEQYF
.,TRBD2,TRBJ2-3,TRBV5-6,TGTGCCAGCAGCTTGGCTAGACTAGCGGGGAACACAGATACGCAGTATTTT,CASSLARLAGNTDTQYF
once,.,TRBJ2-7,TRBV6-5,TGTGCCAGCATCCCTTGGGAGGGACACTACGAGCAGTACTTC,CASIPWEGHYEQYF
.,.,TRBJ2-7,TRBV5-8,TGTGCCAGCAGCTTGGGAGTGTGGGAGCAGTACTTC,CASSLGVWEQYF
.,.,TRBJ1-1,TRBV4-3,TGCGCCAGCAGCCTTTACATGAACACTGAAGCTTTCTTT,CASSLYMNTEAFF
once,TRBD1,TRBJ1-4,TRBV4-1,TGCGCCAGCAACTCACCGGGACAGGGTCTTAATGAAAAACTGTTTTTT,CASNSPGQGLNEKLFF
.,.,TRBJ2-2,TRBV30,TGTGCCTGGAATGCTCAGGGCGCCGGGGAGCTGTTTTTT,CAWNAQGAGELFF
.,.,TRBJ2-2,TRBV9,TGTGCCAGCAGCGGGGACTCTCACACCGGGGAGCTGTTTTTT,CASSGDSHTGELFF
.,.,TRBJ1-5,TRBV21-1,TGTGCCAGCAGCAAAGCTACCGGGATTGGAGGGAGAGAATTTAGCAATCAGCCCCAGCATTTT,CASSKATGIGGREFSNQPQHF
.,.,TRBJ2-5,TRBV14,TGTGCCAGCAGCCAAGTCCCTCAGGAGACCCAGTACTTC,CASSQVPQETQYF
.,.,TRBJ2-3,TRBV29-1,TGCAGCGTTGATCTTACTAGGAGGGTAAATACGCAGTATTTT,CSVDLTRRVNTQYF
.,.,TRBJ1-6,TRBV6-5,TGTGCCACCAGGGGAGAGTCGTACTCACCCCTCCACTTT,CATRGESYSPLHF
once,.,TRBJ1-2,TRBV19,TGTGCCAGTAGTATGTGGATGGGAGACGATGGCTACACCTTC,CASSMWMGDDGYTF
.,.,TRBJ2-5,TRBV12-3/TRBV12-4,TGTGCCAGCAGTTTAACTAAAGAGACCCAGTACTTC,CASSLTKETQYF
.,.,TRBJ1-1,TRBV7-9,TGTGCCAGCAGCTTAGGTGGAGGGAATGAAGCTTTCTTT,CASSLGGGNEAFF
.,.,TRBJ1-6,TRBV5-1,TGCCCAAGCGCTCGGGGTGGCGGCTATAATTCACCCCTCCACTTT,CPSARGGGYNSPLHF